Below are 17 T cell receptor beta chains sequenced from a single sample in a study of blood T cell repertoires in COVID-19. Using immunoSEQ multiplex PCR, the repertoire was profiled, and TCRdb retains in-frame clones only, with some absent. The sample carries roughly 260,000 clones, around 90% recorded once. The sequenced material came from peripheral blood. The receptors were gathered from a person under 30 with COVID-19, enrolled during active disease.

The genes are TRBV7-9 and TRBJ2-5; 13 bases are shared with TRBD2. Trimming at V came to 4 bases and at J to 4 bases, leaving 3 bases not matched to a gene. Germline values: CDR1 SEHNR, CDR2 FQNEAQ (reference sequence). The CDR3 loop spans 15 amino acids. The CDR3 sequence is CASSSRLAGGETQYF. The CDR3 DNA follows: TGTGCCAGCAGCTCTAGACTAGCGGGAGGAGAGACCCAGTACTTC.

The chain combines TRBV3-1 (or the pseudogene TRBV3-2) with TRBJ2-5; 9 bases fit TRBD2. With V trimmed by 4 bases and J by 5 bases, 8 bases remained unmatched. The CDR3 spans 15 residues. Germline-derived CDR1 and CDR2 are LGHDT and YNNKEL (reference sequence). The CDR3 sequence: CASSPTSGLSETQYF. CDR3 nucleotides: TGTGCCAGCAGCCCGACTAGCGGCCTATCGGAGACCCAGTACTTC.

The rearrangement links TRBV7-8 to TRBJ2-1; 7 positions agree with TRBD2. The CDR3 has 15 residues. With 3 bases clipped from V and 4 bases from J, the junction kept 6 bases outside the gene matches. The germline V gene encodes CDR1 SGHVS and CDR2 FQNEAQ. The CDR3 bases are TGTGCCAGCAGCTTCGTGGGGGAGGGTTACAATGAGCAGTTCTTC. This sequence encodes CASSFVGEGYNEQFF. Combining the CDR3 with reference TRBV7-8 and TRBJ2-1 gives the whole variable domain GAGVSQSPRYKVAKRGQDVALRCDPISGHVSLFWYQQALGQGPEFLTYFQNEAQLDKSGLPSDRFFAERPEGSVSTLKIQRTQQEDSAVYLCASSFVGEGYNEQFFGPGTRLTVL.

This clone has just a few counts. The V and J genes are TRBV9 and TRBJ1-1; no clear D. The CDR3 is 13 residues long. Trimming shortened V by 3 bases and J by 2 bases, and 8 bases separated the two germline ends. From germline, CDR1 is SGDLS and CDR2 YYNGEE. The CDR3 DNA is TGTGCCAGCAGCGATAACAGAAACACTGAAGCTTTCTTT. Encoded protein: CASSDNRNTEAFF. The whole variable domain, remainder taken from reference TRBV9 and TRBJ1-1, is DSGVTQTPKHLITATGQRVTLRCSPRSGDLSVYWYQQSLDQGLQFLIQYYNGEERAKGNILERFSAQQFPDLHSELNLSSLELGDSALYFCASSDNRNTEAFFGQGTRLTVV.

The V call is TRBV11-2, the J call TRBJ2-1; 7 nucleotides agree with TRBD1. The CDR3 loop spans 15 amino acids. V lost 5 bases, J lost 5 bases, and 9 bases stayed unmatched. The germline CDR1 and CDR2 sequences are SGHAT and FQNNGV. CDR3 in DNA: TGTGCCAGCAGCGGAGTAGGGGGCGCGAACAATGAGCAGTTCTTC. It specifies CASSGVGGANNEQFF.

The rearrangement uses TRBV27 and TRBJ1-1; 7 bases line up with TRBD1. The CDR3 runs to 16 residues. V trimming: 5 bases; J trimming: 0 bases; junction bases outside the gene matches: 9. Germline-derived CDR1 and CDR2 are MNHEY and SMNVEV (reference sequence). This chain's CDR3 is CASSPRQGYMNTEAFF. Written as DNA, the CDR3 is TGTGCCAGCAGTCCACGACAGGGCTACATGAACACTGAAGCTTTCTTT.

Note on this clone: Other DNA sequences in this specimen translate into the identical CDR3. The J gene is TRBJ2-1, the V gene TRBV19, with D perhaps matching TRBD1 (7 bases). Between the trimmed V and J ends, which lost 5 bases and 6 bases, there was a span of 14 bases. CDR1 and CDR2 (germline): LNHDA, SQIVND (reference sequence). The CDR3 covers 14 residues. CDR3 residues: CASSGRQGGNEQFF. The DNA of the CDR3 is TGTGCCAGTAGTGGTAGACAGGGAGGCAATGAGCAGTTCTTC.

The rearrangement uses TRBV16 and TRBJ2-2; 8 nucleotides match TRBD2. CDR1 KGHSY and CDR2 FQNENV come from the germline V gene. V lost 0 bases, J lost 3 bases, and 3 bases stayed unmatched. The CDR3 is 16 amino acids. CDR3 in amino acids: CASSQSTSGDTGELFF. CDR3 DNA sequence: TGTGCCAGCAGCCAATCAACTAGCGGAGACACCGGGGAGCTGTTTTTT.

This clone has just one count. CDR3 loop: CASSWTGGSQETQYF. The DNA for the CDR3 is TGTGCCAGCAGCTGGACGGGCGGGAGCCAAGAGACCCAGTACTTC. The chain couples TRBV3-1 (or the pseudogene TRBV3-2) to TRBJ2-5; 7 positions agree with TRBD2. The CDR3 length is 15 residues. CDR1 is LGHDT and CDR2 is YNNKEL in the germline V gene (reference sequence). After removal of 5 bases from V and 1 base from J, the junction contained 7 bases not matched to a gene.

The J gene is TRBJ2-7, the V gene TRBV6-5, with 8 positions matching TRBD1. Unmatched junction bases numbered 9, after V lost 4 bases and J lost 4 bases. The CDR3 length is 15 residues. CDR1 and CDR2 from the germline V gene are MNHEY and SVGAGI. Written as DNA, the CDR3 is TGTGCCAGCAGTTGGGACGGGACAGGAACTTACGAGCAGTACTTC. Encoded protein: CASSWDGTGTYEQYF.

The chain couples TRBV9 to TRBJ2-2; tentatively, D is TRBD1 (6 bases). The CDR3 is made up of 15 amino acids. Germline values: CDR1 SGDLS, CDR2 YYNGEE. V dropped 4 bases and J dropped 0 bases, with 10 bases sitting between them. CDR3 in DNA: TGTGCCAGCAGCTACGACAGGTCGAACACCGGGGAGCTGTTTTTT. It translates to CASSYDRSNTGELFF.

This clone was recorded only once. The chain links TRBV28 to TRBJ1-5; the match to TRBD1 covers 9 bases. The junction had 17 bases not matched to a gene; V was cut back by 4 bases and J by 7 bases. Germline values: CDR1 MDHEN, CDR2 SYDVKM. This CDR3 has 18 amino acids. The CDR3 DNA is TGTGCCAGCAGTTCCACCAATCTTTGGGACAGGGCGAGGCAGCCCCAGCATTTT. Its translation is CASSSTNLWDRARQPQHF.

The chain combines TRBV9 with TRBJ2-5; 7 bases agree with TRBD2. The junction had 2 bases not matched to a gene; V was cut back by 0 bases and J by 3 bases. Germline CDR1 reads SGDLS; CDR2 reads YYNGEE. The CDR3 is 14 amino acids. As DNA, the CDR3 is TGTGCCAGCAGCGTAGGGCTAGCGGAAGAGACCCAGTACTTC. Its translation: CASSVGLAEETQYF.

The chain uses TRBV5-4 and TRBJ2-2; TRBD2 aligns across 9 bases. The CDR3 extends over 15 amino acids. CDR1 and CDR2 (germline): SGHNT, YYREEE (reference sequence). V shed 1 base and J 4 bases; nucleotides not matched to a gene: 2. In DNA form, the CDR3 reads TGTGCCAGCAGCTTGAAAGCGGGAGGCACCGGGGAGCTGTTTTTT. Protein: CASSLKAGGTGELFF.

The chain is built from TRBV5-1 and TRBJ2-4; the match to TRBD2 covers 7 bases. Trimming cost V 0 bases and J 0 bases; bases outside gene matches: 12. The CDR3 totals 19 residues. Germline loops: CDR1 SGHRS, CDR2 YFSETQ. The CDR3 DNA is TGCGCCAGCAGCTTGGAAGTCTCGGCGGGAGCCCTAGCCAAAAACATTCAGTACTTC. Its protein product is CASSLEVSAGALAKNIQYF.

V is TRBV18 and J is TRBJ1-3, with D uncertain. Germline V gene data show CDR1 as KGHSH and CDR2 as LQKENI. The CDR3 covers 13 residues. Trimming took 10 bases from V and 2 from J, leaving 12 bases between them. CDR3 bases: TGTGCCACCCAAACCGAGGCTGGAAACACCATATATTTT. This translates into CATQTEAGNTIYF.

The chain uses TRBV28 and TRBJ2-7; D might be TRBD1 (6 bases). The CDR3 covers 14 residues. The V end was cut by 6 bases, the J end by 3 bases, with 15 bases between. The germline V gene has CDR1 MDHEN and CDR2 SYDVKM. The CDR3 loop reads CASRPSGQSYEQYF. CDR3 DNA: TGTGCCAGCAGGCCCTCGGGACAAAGCTACGAGCAGTACTTC.